Below, 20 T cell receptor beta chains from the same sample are listed, as sequenced in a study of glioma-infiltrating T cells after dendritic cell vaccination. The time point here: after dendritic cell vaccination, including at tumor progression/relapse. Method: immunoSEQ multiplex PCR; TCRdb's copy keeps in-frame clones and lacks some. The sample has 50,000 to 70,000 clones; about 86% are singletons. Sequenced here: blood, sampled after dendritic cell vaccination. All receptors derive from a human donor with glioblastoma.

J is TRBJ1-1 and V is TRBV19; TRBD1 matches 10 bases. V was pared by 5 bases and J by 11 bases, with 17 bases of the junction left unmatched. This CDR3 comprises 16 residues. Germline V gene data show CDR1 as LNHDA and CDR2 as SQIVND (reference sequence). The CDR3 DNA sequence: TGTGCCAGTAGTCCAGGGCTCGACAGGGGGCTGTTGAGGGCTTTCTTT. This translates into CASSPGLDRGLLRAFF.

This sequence joins TRBV5-5 and TRBJ2-7; D is perhaps TRBD2 (7 bases). V lost 2 bases and J 3 bases, leaving 15 bases between the germline ends. Per the germline V gene, CDR1 is SGHKS and CDR2 is YYEKEE (reference sequence). The CDR3 totals 15 residues. DNA of the CDR3: TGTGCCAGCAGCTTAGGGGGACTAAGTGACTACGAGCAGTACTTC. It translates to CASSLGGLSDYEQYF.

In DNA, the CDR3 is TGTGCCAGTAGTCGCAACAGTTATAGAAACACCATATATTTT. Protein product: CASSRNSYRNTIYF. The rearrangement uses TRBV19 and TRBJ1-3, with unresolved D. The V and J ends lost 5 bases and 5 bases respectively, with 13 bases between them. This CDR3 comprises 14 residues. CDR1 is LNHDA, CDR2 SQIVND, per germline (reference sequence).

The rearrangement joins TRBV2 to TRBJ1-5; perhaps TRBD1 as D (6 bases). Germline CDR1 and CDR2: SNHLY and FYNNEI. Trimming took 6 bases from V and 4 from J, leaving 13 bases between them. The CDR3 sequence is 14 residues long. The CDR3 region is CASSNRAWNQPQHF. The CDR3 nucleotides read TGTGCCAGCAGCAACAGGGCATGGAATCAGCCCCAGCATTTT.

This clone was seen once. The chain links TRBV6-5 to TRBJ2-5; 11 bases align to TRBD1. Germline CDR1 and CDR2: MNHEY and SVGAGI. The CDR3 spans 15 residues. V gave up 5 bases and J gave up 3 bases; unmatched junction bases: 5. Written as DNA, the CDR3 is TGTGCCAGCAGTGGGCTGGGACAGGGGGAAGAGACCCAGTACTTC. Translating it yields CASSGLGQGEETQYF.

This chain connects TRBV2 to TRBJ2-5; the D gene is possibly TRBD2 (6 bases). This CDR3 contains 15 residues. The V gene lost 5 bases and the J gene lost 2 bases, with 15 bases spanning the gap. The germline V gene has CDR1 SNHLY and CDR2 FYNNEI. The chain's CDR3 is CASSMAGYEQETQYF. The CDR3 bases are TGTGCCAGCAGTATGGCGGGGTATGAACAAGAGACCCAGTACTTC.

CDR3 sequence reads: CAWRRQGFDTGELFF. CDR3 DNA: TGTGCCTGGAGGCGACAGGGTTTCGACACCGGGGAGCTGTTTTTT. The chain links TRBV30 to TRBJ2-2; 7 bases match TRBD1. Germline V lookup: CDR1 GTSNPN, CDR2 SVGIG (reference sequence). V was pared by 3 bases and J by 3 bases, with 7 bases of the junction left unmatched. The CDR3 is 15 residues long.

The V gene is TRBV7-9, the J gene TRBJ2-5; D unclear. The V end was cut by 4 bases, the J end by 1 base, with 4 bases between. This CDR3 spans 12 amino acids. Per the germline V gene, CDR1 is SEHNR and CDR2 is FQNEAQ (reference sequence). CDR3 DNA: TGTGCCAGCAGCTATATCCAAGAGACCCAGTACTTC. Its protein is CASSYIQETQYF.

The J gene is TRBJ1-1, the V gene TRBV19; 12 positions agree with TRBD1. Germline CDR1 reads LNHDA; CDR2 reads SQIVND (reference sequence). The CDR3 consists of 15 residues. Germline trimming cut 8 bases from V and 4 bases from J; bases unmatched to any gene: 8. The CDR3 bases are TGTGCCAGTGTCCGGGACAGGGGGCTTCGCACTGAAGCTTTCTTT. Its protein is CASVRDRGLRTEAFF.

This rearrangement joins TRBV9 to TRBJ2-5, with 8 positions matching TRBD2. The germline CDR1 and CDR2 sequences are SGDLS and YYNGEE. V dropped 2 bases and J dropped 4; count of bases not matched to a gene: 7. The CDR3 length is 15 residues. The CDR3 region is CASSVFGGAGETQYF. The CDR3 DNA is TGTGCCAGCAGCGTCTTCGGGGGGGCTGGAGAGACCCAGTACTTC.

V and J are TRBV6-6 and TRBJ1-2, with 9 bases fitting TRBD1. This CDR3 contains 16 residues. From germline, CDR1 is MNHNY and CDR2 SVGAGI (reference sequence). The J segment lost 2 bases and the V segment lost 2 bases, leaving 6 bases of the junction unmatched. DNA of the CDR3: TGTGCCAGCAGTTACATTGGACAGGGGTCGAACTATGGCTACACCTTC. Encoded protein: CASSYIGQGSNYGYTF.

About this clone itself: The junction departs from the called germline gene at one end, perhaps through a read error. This chain uses TRBV6-1 with TRBJ2-2, with D perhaps TRBD1 (6 bases). The CDR3 spans 16 residues. Germline loops: CDR1 MNHNS, CDR2 SASEGT. The CDR3 nucleotides read TGTGCCAGCAGTGAATATGTGGGACAAAACACCCGGGAGCTGTTTTTT. Residues: CASSEYVGQNTRELFF.

In its sample, this clone was seen once. V gene TRBV2 combines with J gene TRBJ2-1; D might be TRBD2 (5 bases). The CDR3 covers 12 residues. Germline loops: CDR1 SNHLY, CDR2 FYNNEI. With 3 bases removed from V and 6 bases from J, the gap between germline ends came to 6 bases. CDR3 bases: TGTGCCAGCAGTGAGAGGGTCAATGAGCAGTTCTTC. Amino acid sequence: CASSERVNEQFF.

The sample holds one count of this clone. The V call is TRBV30, the J call TRBJ2-1; 7 bases fit TRBD2. CDR1 GTSNPN and CDR2 SVGIG come from the germline V gene (reference sequence). The length of the CDR3 is 14 residues. The V and J ends lost 3 bases and 6 bases, in that order; junction bases with no gene match: 8. CDR3 coding DNA: TGTGCCTGGAGCCTAGCGGATTATCGCAATGAGCAGTTCTTC. It translates to CAWSLADYRNEQFF.

The chain uses TRBV7-8 and TRBJ2-7, with 9 nucleotides matching TRBD2. This CDR3 has 17 amino acids. Germline CDR1 SGHVS, CDR2 FQNEAQ. V was clipped by 5 bases and J by 1 base; unmatched bases: 12. CDR3 in amino acids: CASSPSGDPGRSYEQYF. Here the CDR3 DNA reads TGTGCCAGCAGCCCTAGCGGGGACCCGGGCCGGTCCTACGAGCAGTACTTC.

The chain links TRBV5-1 to TRBJ2-7, with 9 bases lining up with TRBD1. Germline V CDR1 and CDR2: SGHRS, YFSETQ. The length of the CDR3 is 14 residues. With 0 bases clipped from V and 7 bases from J, the junction kept 5 bases outside the gene matches. The CDR3 sequence: CASSLGQGEHEQYF. In DNA form, the CDR3 reads TGCGCCAGCAGCTTGGGACAGGGGGAGCATGAGCAGTACTTC.

This clone showed up just once. The gene calls are TRBV7-2 and TRBJ2-7; maybe TRBD1 (6 bases). CDR1 SGHTA and CDR2 FQGNSA come from the germline V gene. CDR3 length: 14 amino acids. The germline V and J ends were trimmed by 2 bases and 1 base, with 9 bases remaining between them. The CDR3 DNA reads TGTGCCAGCAGCTTAAGACAGGATTCCTACGAGCAGTACTTC. Translating gives CASSLRQDSYEQYF.

The chain links TRBV7-8 to TRBJ2-4; TRBD2 aligns across 13 bases. After removal of 2 bases from V and 0 bases from J, the junction contained 10 bases not matched to a gene. This CDR3 spans 20 amino acids. Germline V lookup: CDR1 SGHVS, CDR2 FQNEAQ. The CDR3 DNA follows: TGTGCCAGCAGCTTATGGACTAGCGGGGGTCCTCCTCTAGCCAAAAACATTCAGTACTTC. This codes for CASSLWTSGGPPLAKNIQYF.

V gene TRBV7-9 combines with J gene TRBJ2-7, with 7 bases matching TRBD1. The CDR3 loop spans 14 amino acids. With 8 bases clipped from V and 7 bases from J, the junction kept 14 bases outside the gene matches. Germline V gives CDR1 SEHNR, CDR2 FQNEAQ (reference sequence). The CDR3 here is CASGLRAGGEEQYF. Written as DNA, the CDR3 is TGTGCCAGCGGCCTTCGGGCAGGGGGTGAGGAGCAGTACTTC.

J is TRBJ1-1 and V is TRBV7-8; 8 bases align to TRBD1. V shed 5 bases, J shed 7 bases, and the junction held 6 bases outside the gene matches. The CDR3 spans 13 residues. Germline V gives CDR1 SGHVS, CDR2 FQNEAQ. The CDR3 spells CASSPDRVDEAFF. The CDR3 coding sequence is TGTGCCAGCAGCCCGGACAGGGTTGATGAAGCTTTCTTT.